The 19 T cell receptor beta chains listed next were all sequenced from one sample in a study of CD8 T cells in Susac syndrome. A quantity of about 0.5 to 1 ug RNA underwent reverse transcription using random hexamers. TCRdb analysed the immunoSEQ multiplex PCR reads with MiXCR anew, one entry per CDR3 protein. Among 210,000 or so distinct CDR3 sequences listed, less than 95% were seen once. The sample was CD4+ T cells from PBMCs. The receptors derive from a human donor with Susac syndrome.

The chain is built from TRBV30 and TRBJ1-6, with D perhaps TRBD1 (6 bases). The CDR3 extends over 13 amino acids. Trimming pared 5 bases from V and 8 bases from J, leaving 13 bases between. The germline V gene encodes CDR1 GTSNPN and CDR2 SVGIG (reference sequence). CDR3 coding DNA: TGTGCCTGGGTTGGGACAATAGATTCACCCCTCCACTTT. Its translation is CAWVGTIDSPLHF. Variable domain in full (rest from reference TRBV30 and TRBJ1-6): SQTIHQWPATLVQPVGSPLSLECTVEGTSNPNLYWYRQAAGRGLQLLFYSVGIGQISSEVPQNLSASRPQDRQFILSSKKLLLSDSGFYLCAWVGTIDSPLHFGNGTRLTVT.

This chain joins TRBV5-4 and TRBJ2-1, with D tentatively TRBD1 or TRBD2 (7 bases each). The CDR3 is 15 amino acids. V gave up 5 bases and J gave up 4 bases, with 16 bases separating them. Germline assignment: CDR1 SGHNT and CDR2 YYREEE (reference sequence). CDR3 residues: CASSLQGGGYNEQFF. CDR3 nucleotide sequence: TGTGCCAGCAGTCTCCAGGGGGGAGGGTACAATGAGCAGTTCTTC.

The rearrangement uses TRBV30 and TRBJ2-5; 11 bases are a match to TRBD1. This CDR3 is 16 amino acids long. Germline V gene data show CDR1 as GTSNPN and CDR2 as SVGIG (reference sequence). Trimming cost V 2 bases and J 3 bases; bases outside gene matches: 8. CDR3 sequence (DNA): TGTGCCTGGAGTCCGGTCGGGACAGGGGGAAAAGAGACCCAGTACTTC. This sequence encodes CAWSPVGTGGKETQYF.

The DNA for the CDR3 is TGTGCCAGCAGTCAGCGGGGGCCGGCCGATGAGCAGTTCTTC. Its translation is CASSQRGPADEQFF. This rearrangement joins TRBV3-1 to TRBJ2-1; 8 nucleotides line up with TRBD2. The CDR3 has 14 residues. J lost 8 bases, V lost 6 bases, and 9 bases had no gene match. Germline CDR1 is LGHDT and CDR2 is YNNKEL (reference sequence).

The CDR3 DNA is TGTGCCAGCAGCCCCGGGTCGGGGGGACGCGGTGGCTACACCTTC. This codes for CASSPGSGGRGGYTF. The chain couples TRBV5-4 to TRBJ1-2; D is possibly TRBD1 (5 bases). Between the trimmed V and J ends, which lost 4 bases and 7 bases, there was a span of 20 bases. Germline-derived CDR1 and CDR2 are SGHNT and YYREEE (reference sequence). The CDR3 spans 15 residues.

CDR3 bases: TGCGCCAGCAGCCACCGGGACGAGGGACCCTTTGAAGCTTTCTTT. This translates into CASSHRDEGPFEAFF. This sequence joins TRBV4-1 and TRBJ1-1; a weak D match, TRBD1 (5 bases). Between the trimmed V and J ends, which lost 3 bases and 7 bases, there was a span of 18 bases. This CDR3 is 15 amino acids long. Germline loops: CDR1 MGHRA, CDR2 YSYEKL.

CDR3 nucleotides: TGTGCCACCAGCAGAGAAACAGGGGAGGCTAATGAAAAACTGTTTTTT. Amino acids: CATSRETGEANEKLFF. The V call is TRBV15, the J call TRBJ1-4; 7 nucleotides match TRBD1. Trimming at V came to 0 bases and at J to 3 bases, leaving 4 bases not matched to a gene. The germline V gene encodes CDR1 LNHNV and CDR2 YYDKDF (reference sequence). The CDR3 has 16 amino acids.

The V and J genes are TRBV20-1 and TRBJ2-3; D gene ambiguous. The germline V gene has CDR1 DFQATT and CDR2 SNEGSKA (reference sequence). The V end was cut by 6 bases, the J end by 0 bases, with 16 bases between. This CDR3 contains 15 residues. CDR3 nucleotide sequence: TGCAGTGCCATCCCCGGCGCTGCTAGCACAGATACGCAGTATTTT. Residues: CSAIPGAASTDTQYF.

The chain employs TRBV12-3 or TRBV12-4 and TRBJ2-7; no clear D. The V end was cut by 5 bases, the J end by 3 bases, with 20 bases between. The CDR3 contains 16 residues. CDR3 amino acids: CASSPYRAAILYEQYF. In DNA, the CDR3 is TGTGCCAGCAGTCCTTACCGGGCGGCCATTCTCTACGAGCAGTACTTC.

The chain employs TRBV4-2 and TRBJ1-2; 7 nucleotides line up with TRBD1. CDR3 length: 16 amino acids. Germline trimming cut 0 bases from V and 8 bases from J; bases unmatched to any gene: 12. Germline CDR1 reads LGHNA; CDR2 reads YNFKEQ. The CDR3 coding sequence is TGTGCCAGCAGCCAAGACTTGGAGGGGGCGCGAGGAGGCTACACCTTC. As protein: CASSQDLEGARGGYTF.

This sequence joins TRBV30 and TRBJ1-6; 8 nucleotides align to TRBD1. J was trimmed by 0 bases and V by 5 bases; bases with no gene match: 9. Per the germline V gene, CDR1 is GTSNPN and CDR2 is SVGIG (reference sequence). The CDR3 runs 17 residues. CDR3 sequence reads: CAWVRTGSSSYNSPLHF. DNA for the CDR3: TGTGCCTGGGTAAGGACAGGGTCGAGCTCCTATAATTCACCCCTCCACTTT.

This clonotype was seen more than once but under ten times. The CDR3 nucleotides are TGTGCCAGCAGCCTCGGAAATTACTATGGCTACACCTTC. This gives the protein CASSLGNYYGYTF. V is TRBV3-1 and J is TRBJ1-2; no clear D. This CDR3 has 13 amino acids. Germline CDR1 LGHDT, CDR2 YNNKEL (reference sequence). V was pared by 4 bases and J by 3 bases, with 9 bases between.

V is TRBV7-3 and J is TRBJ2-2, with 8 bases aligning to TRBD1. Germline values: CDR1 SGHTA, CDR2 FQGTGA. J lost 5 bases, V lost 3 bases, and 2 bases had no gene match. This CDR3 spans 14 amino acids. This chain's CDR3 is CASSFGQGTGELFF. DNA for the CDR3: TGTGCCAGCAGCTTTGGACAGGGAACCGGGGAGCTGTTTTTT.

V gene TRBV19 combines with J gene TRBJ2-2; tentatively, D is TRBD2 (7 bases). The CDR3 has 15 residues. Deletions cut 5 bases from V and 2 bases from J, with 12 bases between. Germline assignment: CDR1 LNHDA and CDR2 SQIVND (reference sequence). Here the CDR3 DNA reads TGTGCCAGTAGTCTGCGGGGGCCCAACACCGGGGAGCTGTTTTTT. Its protein is CASSLRGPNTGELFF.

This chain connects TRBV10-3 to TRBJ1-1; 11 bases are a match to TRBD1. Germline V lookup: CDR1 ENHRY, CDR2 SYGVKD. The V and J ends lost 5 bases and 8 bases, in that order; junction bases with no gene match: 10. The CDR3 has 15 amino acids. The CDR3 nucleotides are TGTGCCATCAGTCAGGGACAGGGGGACAGCCTCGAAGCTTTCTTT. It encodes CAISQGQGDSLEAFF.

The chain recombines TRBV29-1 with TRBJ1-4; TRBD1 might be the D (5 bases). CDR1 SQVTM and CDR2 ANQGSEA come from the germline V gene. V was trimmed by 1 base and J by 7 bases, leaving 13 bases between them. This CDR3 is 14 amino acids long. The CDR3 reads CSVEGSEGSEKLFF. The CDR3 DNA sequence: TGCAGCGTTGAAGGGTCGGAGGGGAGTGAAAAACTGTTTTTT. The entire variable domain, with the rest obtained from reference TRBV29-1 and TRBJ1-4, is as follows: SAVISQKPSRDICQRGTSLTIQCQVDSQVTMMFWYRQQPGQSLTLIATANQGSEATYESGFVIDKFPISRPNLTFSTLTVSNMSPEDSSIYLCSVEGSEGSEKLFFGSGTQLSVL.

DNA of the CDR3: TGTGCCAGCAGCGTTCCAACCTATGGCTACACCTTC. Translation: CASSVPTYGYTF. The chain links TRBV9 to TRBJ1-2; D is unresolved. The CDR3 covers 12 residues. Trimming removed 2 bases at V and 4 bases at J, with 6 bases between. Germline assignment: CDR1 SGDLS and CDR2 YYNGEE.

The chain has TRBV30 and TRBJ1-6; TRBD1 might be the D (5 bases). The length of the CDR3 is 15 residues. Germline V gene sequence: CDR1 GTSNPN, CDR2 SVGIG (reference sequence). The ends were cut back, 2 bases at V and 6 bases at J, with 14 bases in the middle. CDR3 protein: CAWSPPGLSNSPLHF. In nucleotides, the CDR3 is TGTGCCTGGAGTCCCCCGGGACTGAGTAATTCACCCCTCCACTTT.

The genes are TRBV27 and TRBJ1-5; possibly TRBD1 for D (5 bases). The CDR3 has 15 amino acids. Per the germline V gene, CDR1 is MNHEY and CDR2 is SMNVEV (reference sequence). V was pared by 6 bases and J by 0 bases, with 12 bases between. Here the CDR3 DNA reads TGTGCCAGCAGAGTACAGGTTAATAGCAATCAGCCCCAGCATTTT. Translation gives CASRVQVNSNQPQHF.